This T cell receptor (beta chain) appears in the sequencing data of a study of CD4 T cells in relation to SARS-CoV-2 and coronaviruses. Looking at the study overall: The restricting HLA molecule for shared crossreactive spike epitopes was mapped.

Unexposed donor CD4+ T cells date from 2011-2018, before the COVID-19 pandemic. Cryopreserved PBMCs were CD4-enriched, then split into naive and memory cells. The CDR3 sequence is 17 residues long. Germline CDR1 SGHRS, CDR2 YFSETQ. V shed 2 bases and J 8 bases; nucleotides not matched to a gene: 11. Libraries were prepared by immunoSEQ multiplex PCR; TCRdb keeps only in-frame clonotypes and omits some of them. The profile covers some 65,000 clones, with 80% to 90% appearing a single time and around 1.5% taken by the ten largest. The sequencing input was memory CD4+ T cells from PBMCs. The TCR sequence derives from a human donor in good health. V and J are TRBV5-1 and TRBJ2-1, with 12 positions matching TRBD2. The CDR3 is CASSLPSGGAFFYEQFF. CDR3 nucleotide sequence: TGCGCCAGCAGCTTACCTAGCGGGGGGGCCTTTTTTTATGAGCAGTTCTTC. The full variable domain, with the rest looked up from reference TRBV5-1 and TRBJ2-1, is KAGVTQTPRYLIKTRGQQVTLSCSPISGHRSVSWYQQTPGQGLQFLFEYFSETQRNKGNFPGRFSGRQFSNSRSEMNVSTLELGDSALYLCASSLPSGGAFFYEQFFGPGTRLTVL.